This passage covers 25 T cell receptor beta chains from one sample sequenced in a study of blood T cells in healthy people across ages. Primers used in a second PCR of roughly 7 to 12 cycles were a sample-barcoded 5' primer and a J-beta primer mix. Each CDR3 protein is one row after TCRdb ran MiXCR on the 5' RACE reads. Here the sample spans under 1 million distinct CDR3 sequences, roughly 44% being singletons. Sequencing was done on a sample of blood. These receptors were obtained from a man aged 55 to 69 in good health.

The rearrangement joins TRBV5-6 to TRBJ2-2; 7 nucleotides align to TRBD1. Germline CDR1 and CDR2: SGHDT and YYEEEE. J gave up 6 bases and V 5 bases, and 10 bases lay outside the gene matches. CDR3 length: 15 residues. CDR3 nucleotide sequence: TGTGCCAGCAGGCACAGGGGAAGGATGGCCGGGGAGCTGTTTTTT. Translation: CASRHRGRMAGELFF.

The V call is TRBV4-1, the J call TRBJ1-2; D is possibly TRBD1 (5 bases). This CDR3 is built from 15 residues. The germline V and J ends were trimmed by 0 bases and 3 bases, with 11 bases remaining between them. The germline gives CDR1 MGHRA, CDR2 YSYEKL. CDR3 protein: CASSQEGRGDYGYTF. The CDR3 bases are TGCGCCAGCAGCCAAGAAGGCCGGGGGGACTATGGCTACACCTTC.

CDR3 protein: CASSEPGTGDEQFF. The DNA of the CDR3 is TGTGCCAGCAGTGAACCCGGGACAGGGGATGAGCAGTTCTTC. The genes are TRBV28 and TRBJ2-1; TRBD1 agrees at 10 bases. With 5 bases clipped from V and 8 bases from J, the junction kept 6 bases outside the gene matches. The CDR3 sequence is 14 residues long. Germline V gene data show CDR1 as MDHEN and CDR2 as SYDVKM.

DNA of the CDR3: TGCAGTGCCGCCCCCGGGGGCTATGGCTACACCTTC. Translation: CSAAPGGYGYTF. The chain has TRBV20-1 and TRBJ1-2; D is perhaps TRBD1 (5 bases). The CDR3 runs 12 residues. The V end was cut by 6 bases, the J end by 4 bases, with 12 bases between. Per germline, CDR1 DFQATT and CDR2 SNEGSKA (reference sequence).

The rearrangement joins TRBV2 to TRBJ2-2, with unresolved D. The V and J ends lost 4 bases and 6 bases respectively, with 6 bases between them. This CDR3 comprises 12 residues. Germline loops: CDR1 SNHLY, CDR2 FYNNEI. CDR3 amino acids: CASSVEPGELFF. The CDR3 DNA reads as TGTGCCAGCAGTGTCGAGCCCGGGGAGCTGTTTTTT.

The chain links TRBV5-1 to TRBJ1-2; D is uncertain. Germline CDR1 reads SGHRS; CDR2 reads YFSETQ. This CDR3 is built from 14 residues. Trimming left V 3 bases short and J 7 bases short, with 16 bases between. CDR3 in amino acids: CASSSDRGTGGYTF. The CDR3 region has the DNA TGCGCCAGCAGCTCGGACCGGGGTACTGGTGGCTACACCTTC.

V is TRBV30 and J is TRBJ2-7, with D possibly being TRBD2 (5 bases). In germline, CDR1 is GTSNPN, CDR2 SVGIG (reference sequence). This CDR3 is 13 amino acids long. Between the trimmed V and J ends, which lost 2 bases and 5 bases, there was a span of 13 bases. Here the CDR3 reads CAWSISLANEQYF. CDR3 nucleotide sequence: TGTGCCTGGAGTATCTCCCTAGCAAACGAGCAGTACTTC. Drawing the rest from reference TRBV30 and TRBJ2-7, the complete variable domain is SQTIHQWPATLVQPVGSPLSLECTVEGTSNPNLYWYRQAAGRGLQLLFYSVGIGQISSEVPQNLSASRPQDRQFILSSKKLLLSDSGFYLCAWSISLANEQYFGPGTRLTVT.

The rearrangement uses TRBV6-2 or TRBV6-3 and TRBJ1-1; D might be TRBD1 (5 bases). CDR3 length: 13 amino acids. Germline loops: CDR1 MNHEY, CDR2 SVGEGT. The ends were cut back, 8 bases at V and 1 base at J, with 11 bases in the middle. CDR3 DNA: TGTGCCAGCCGGGACTGGTCGAACACTGAAGCTTTCTTT. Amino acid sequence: CASRDWSNTEAFF.

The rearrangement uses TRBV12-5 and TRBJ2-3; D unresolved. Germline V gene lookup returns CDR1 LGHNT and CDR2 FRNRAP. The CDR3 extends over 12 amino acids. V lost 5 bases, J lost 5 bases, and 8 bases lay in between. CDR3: CASGESGDTQYF. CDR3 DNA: TGTGCTAGTGGTGAGTCGGGAGATACGCAGTATTTT.

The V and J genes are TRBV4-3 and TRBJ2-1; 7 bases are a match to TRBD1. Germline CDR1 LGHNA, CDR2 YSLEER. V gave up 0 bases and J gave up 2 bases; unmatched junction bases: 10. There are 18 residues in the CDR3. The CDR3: CASSQEIPPGGAYNEQFF. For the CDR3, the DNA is TGCGCCAGCAGCCAAGAGATCCCTCCAGGGGGAGCCTACAATGAGCAGTTCTTC.

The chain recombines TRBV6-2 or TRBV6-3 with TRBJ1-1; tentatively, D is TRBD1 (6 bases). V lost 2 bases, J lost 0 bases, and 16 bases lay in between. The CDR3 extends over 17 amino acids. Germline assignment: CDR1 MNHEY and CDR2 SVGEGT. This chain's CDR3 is CASSYLTGGTMNTEAFF. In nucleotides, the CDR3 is TGTGCCAGCAGTTACCTAACTGGGGGCACAATGAACACTGAAGCTTTCTTT.

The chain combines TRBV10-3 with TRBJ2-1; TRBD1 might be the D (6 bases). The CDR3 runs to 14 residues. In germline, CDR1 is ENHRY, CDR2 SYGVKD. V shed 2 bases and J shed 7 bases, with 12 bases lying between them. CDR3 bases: TGTGCCATCAGTGAGGGAACAGGGAGAAATGAGCAGTTCTTC. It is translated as CAISEGTGRNEQFF.

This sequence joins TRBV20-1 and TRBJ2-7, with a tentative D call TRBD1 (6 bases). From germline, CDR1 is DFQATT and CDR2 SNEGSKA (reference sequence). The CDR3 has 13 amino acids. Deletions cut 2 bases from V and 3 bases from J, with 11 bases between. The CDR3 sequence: CSARSQGGYEQYF. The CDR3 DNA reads TGCAGTGCTAGATCACAGGGTGGCTACGAGCAGTACTTC.

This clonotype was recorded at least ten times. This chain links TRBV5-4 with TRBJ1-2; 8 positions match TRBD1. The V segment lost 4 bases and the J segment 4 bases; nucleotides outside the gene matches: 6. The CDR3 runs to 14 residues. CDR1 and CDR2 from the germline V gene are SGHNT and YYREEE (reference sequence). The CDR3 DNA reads TGTGCCAGCAGCCCGACAGGGGAGGTCTATGGCTACACCTTC. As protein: CASSPTGEVYGYTF.

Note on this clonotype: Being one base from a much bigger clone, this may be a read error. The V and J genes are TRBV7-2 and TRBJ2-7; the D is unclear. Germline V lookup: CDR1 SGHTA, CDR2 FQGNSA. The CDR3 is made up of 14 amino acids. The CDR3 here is CAGSLGTDSYEQYF. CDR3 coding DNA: TGTGCCGGCAGCTTAGGAACGGACTCCTACGAGCAGTACTTC.

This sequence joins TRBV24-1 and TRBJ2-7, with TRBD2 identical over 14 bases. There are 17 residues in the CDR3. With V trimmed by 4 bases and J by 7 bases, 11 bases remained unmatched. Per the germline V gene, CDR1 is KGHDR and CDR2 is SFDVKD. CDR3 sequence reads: CATSDTGLAGDDNEQYF. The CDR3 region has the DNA TGTGCCACCAGTGACACGGGACTAGCGGGGGACGACAATGAGCAGTACTTC.

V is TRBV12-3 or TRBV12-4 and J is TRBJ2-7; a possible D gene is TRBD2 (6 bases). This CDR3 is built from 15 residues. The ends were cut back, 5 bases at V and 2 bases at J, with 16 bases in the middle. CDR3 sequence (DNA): TGTGCCAGCAGTCCCGGGACTCTGAAAACCTACGAGCAGTACTTC. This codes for CASSPGTLKTYEQYF.

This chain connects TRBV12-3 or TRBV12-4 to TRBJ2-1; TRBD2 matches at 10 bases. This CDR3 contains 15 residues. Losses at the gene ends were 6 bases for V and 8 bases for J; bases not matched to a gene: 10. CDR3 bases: TGTGCCAGCAGCTCCCTGGTAGCGGGAGGCGATGAGCAGTTCTTC. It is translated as CASSSLVAGGDEQFF.

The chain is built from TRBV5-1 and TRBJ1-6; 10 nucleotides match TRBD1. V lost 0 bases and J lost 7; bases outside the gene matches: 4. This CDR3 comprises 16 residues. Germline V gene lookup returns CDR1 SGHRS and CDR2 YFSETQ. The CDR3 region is CASSLETGGKNSPLHF. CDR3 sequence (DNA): TGCGCCAGCAGCTTGGAGACAGGGGGCAAAAATTCACCCCTCCACTTT.

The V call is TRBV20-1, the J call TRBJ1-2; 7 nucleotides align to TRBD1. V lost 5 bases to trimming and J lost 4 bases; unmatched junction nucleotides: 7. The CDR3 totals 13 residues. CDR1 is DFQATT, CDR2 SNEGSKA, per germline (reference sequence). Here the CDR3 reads CSARQDRAYGYTF. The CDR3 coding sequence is TGCAGTGCTCGACAAGACAGGGCCTATGGCTACACCTTC.

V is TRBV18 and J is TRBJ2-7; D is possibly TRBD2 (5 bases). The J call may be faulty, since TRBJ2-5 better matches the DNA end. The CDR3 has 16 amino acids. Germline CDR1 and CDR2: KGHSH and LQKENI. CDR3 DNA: TGTGCCAGCTCACCATCAGCGACCCGCCGGGATGAGACCCAGTACTTC. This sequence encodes CASSPSATRRDETQYF.

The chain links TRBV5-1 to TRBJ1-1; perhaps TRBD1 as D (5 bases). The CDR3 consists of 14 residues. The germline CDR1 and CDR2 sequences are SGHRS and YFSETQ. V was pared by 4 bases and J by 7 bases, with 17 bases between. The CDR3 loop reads CASSQDTNRSEAFF. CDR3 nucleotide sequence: TGCGCCAGCAGCCAGGACACAAATAGGAGTGAAGCTTTCTTT.

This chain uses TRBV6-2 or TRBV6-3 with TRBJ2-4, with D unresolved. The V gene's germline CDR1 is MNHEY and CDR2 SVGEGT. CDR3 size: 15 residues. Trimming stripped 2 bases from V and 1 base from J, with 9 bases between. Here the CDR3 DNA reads TGTGCCAGCAGTTACGGGCCCGGGGCCAAAAACATTCAGTACTTC. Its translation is CASSYGPGAKNIQYF.

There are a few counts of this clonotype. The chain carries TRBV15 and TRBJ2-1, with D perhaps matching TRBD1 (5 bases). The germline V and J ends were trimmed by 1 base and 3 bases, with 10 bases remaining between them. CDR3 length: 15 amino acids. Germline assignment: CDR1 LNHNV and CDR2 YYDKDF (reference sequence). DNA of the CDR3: TGTGCCACCAGCAGAGCCCAGGGTATCTACAATGAGCAGTTCTTC. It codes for CATSRAQGIYNEQFF. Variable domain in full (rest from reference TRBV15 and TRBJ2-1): DAMVIQNPRYQVTQFGKPVTLSCSQTLNHNVMYWYQQKSSQAPKLLFHYYDKDFNNEADTPDNFQSRRPNTSFCFLDIRSPGLGDTAMYLCATSRAQGIYNEQFFGPGTRLTVL.

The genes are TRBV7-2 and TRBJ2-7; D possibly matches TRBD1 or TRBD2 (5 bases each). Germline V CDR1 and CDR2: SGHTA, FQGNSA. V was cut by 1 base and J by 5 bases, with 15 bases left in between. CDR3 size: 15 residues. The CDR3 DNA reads TGTGCCAGCAGCTTAGTTGGGGGTTTAAGTAACGAGCAGTACTTC. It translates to CASSLVGGLSNEQYF.